This T cell receptor (beta chain) is from a study of control samples from healthy donors and cancer patients. The V and J ends lost 2 bases and 0 bases respectively, with 15 bases between them. The CDR3 spans 17 residues. Germline assignment: CDR1 SGHKS and CDR2 YYEKEE (reference sequence). TCRdb keeps only in-frame clones here, not all; method: immunoSEQ multiplex PCR. The sample shows about 88,000 clones, just over 90% of them seen only once. The J gene is TRBJ2-1, the V gene TRBV5-5; tentatively, D is TRBD2 (5 bases). Input material: blood. The receptor's source is a man between 18 and 35 years old in good health. This CDR3 reads CASSLTPSGSSYNEQFF. The CDR3 DNA is TGTGCCAGCAGCTTAACACCATCGGGAAGCTCCTACAATGAGCAGTTCTTC.